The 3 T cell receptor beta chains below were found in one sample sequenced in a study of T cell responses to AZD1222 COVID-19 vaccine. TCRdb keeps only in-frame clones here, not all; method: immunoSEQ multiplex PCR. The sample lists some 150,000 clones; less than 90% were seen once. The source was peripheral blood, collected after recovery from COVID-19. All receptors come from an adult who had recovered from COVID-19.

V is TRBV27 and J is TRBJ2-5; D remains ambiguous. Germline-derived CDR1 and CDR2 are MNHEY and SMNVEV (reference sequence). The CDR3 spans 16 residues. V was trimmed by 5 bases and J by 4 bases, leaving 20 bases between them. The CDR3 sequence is CASSPSLGEMGETQYF. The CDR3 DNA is TGTGCCAGCAGTCCTTCCCTTGGGGAAATGGGAGAGACCCAGTACTTC.

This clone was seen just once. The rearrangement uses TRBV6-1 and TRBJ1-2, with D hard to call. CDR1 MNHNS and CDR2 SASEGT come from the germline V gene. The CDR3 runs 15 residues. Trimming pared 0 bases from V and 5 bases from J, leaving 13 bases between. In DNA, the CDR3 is TGTGCCAGCAGTGAAGCATCGGGCCGGATTTATGGCTACACCTTC. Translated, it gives CASSEASGRIYGYTF.

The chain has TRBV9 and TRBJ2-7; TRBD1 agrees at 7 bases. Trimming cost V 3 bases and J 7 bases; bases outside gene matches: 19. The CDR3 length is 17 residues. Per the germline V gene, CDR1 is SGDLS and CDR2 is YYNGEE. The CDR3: CASSDNPTGDSLFEQYF. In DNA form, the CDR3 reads TGTGCCAGCAGCGATAATCCCACCGGGGACAGCCTCTTTGAGCAGTACTTC.